In its sample, the clone carrying this TCR beta chain was seen a few times. This specimen belongs to a study of beta chain features in type 1 diabetes. The germline CDR1 and CDR2 sequences are SNHLY and FYNNEI. The CDR3 runs 12 residues. The trim removed 3 bases at V and 11 bases at J, leaving 6 bases unmatched. Around 0.12 L of blood, on average, came from one heparinised draw per donor. Sequenced material consisted of expressed TCRB transcripts (all of the isolated RNA was reverse transcribed). Using immunoSEQ multiplex PCR, the repertoire was profiled, and TCRdb retains in-frame clones only, with some absent. The sample contains some 140,000 clones, nearly 9.5% of which appear only once.

This sequence originates from a man aged 18 to 35 in good health. This chain uses TRBV2 with TRBJ1-1; the match to TRBD1 covers 7 bases. Material for sequencing was central memory CD4+ T cells from blood. The CDR3 is CASSETGSMAFF. For the CDR3, the DNA is TGTGCCAGCAGTGAGACAGGGAGTATGGCTTTCTTT.